This entry describes one TCR beta chain. No antigen is known for it. At one end the junction does not follow the germline gene, possibly because of a read error. Amplified TCR beta CDR3 regions derived from RNA transcripts. The HTBI set primed first-round TCR CDR3 RT-PCR. MiXCR was run by TCRdb on the multiplex PCR reads, yielding one entry per CDR3 protein. The data show under 550,000 distinct CDR3 sequences, roughly 13% seen once. This sample was taken from a study of T cells in Graves' hyperthyroidism and ophthalmopathy. Clinicians diagnosed patients from clinical symptoms, serum thyroxine and TRAb, thyroid ultrasound and orbital computed tomography. Germline CDR1 is MDHEN and CDR2 is SYDVKM. CDR3 length: 14 residues. General study points: The model's output predicted ophthalmopathy at a median of about 6.5 months prior to onset.

The chain carries TRBV28 and TRBJ2-7, with 7 bases identical to TRBD1. The specimen sequenced was blood. This sequence was found in a woman between 18 and 29 years old with Graves' hyperthyroidism. This CDR3 reads CASSLDRVLNEQCF. Written as DNA, the CDR3 is TGTGCCAGCAGTTTAGACAGGGTACTAAACGAGCAGTGCTTC.